This record covers a single T cell receptor (beta chain). At least 3 on the Clinical Activity Score was recorded for ophthalmopathy patients, who also had NOSPECS grade at least 4 and duration under 3 months. The investigators amplified TCR beta CDR3 regions from RNA transcripts. TCR CDR3 underwent first-round RT-PCR with the HTBI primer set. TCRdb re-called the multiplex PCR reads through MiXCR, storing one row per CDR3 protein. Here the sample spans hundreds of thousands of distinct CDR3 sequences, roughly a quarter being singletons. This record comes from a study of T cells in Graves' hyperthyroidism and ophthalmopathy. About the research overall: Peripheral blood collection took place at initial diagnosis, before any treatment.

CDR1 is LNHDA and CDR2 is SQIVND in the germline V gene (reference sequence). Trimming shortened V by 4 bases and J by 6 bases, and 16 bases separated the two germline ends. The CDR3 runs to 14 residues. The chain is built from TRBV19 and TRBJ2-7, with a tentative D call TRBD1 (6 bases). Sequencing was done on a sample of blood. This clonotype originated in a woman under 40 with Graves' ophthalmopathy. CDR3 sequence (DNA): TGTGCCAGTAGTAAAGGTGGGGGCGAGACCGAGCAGTACTTC. Its translation is CASSKGGGETEQYF. Together with reference TRBV19 and TRBJ2-7, the CDR3 gives the full variable domain: DGGITQSPKYLFRKEGQNVTLSCEQNLNHDAMYWYRQDPGQGLRLIYYSQIVNDFQKGDIAEGYSVSREKKESFPLTVTSAQKNPTAFYLCASSKGGGETEQYFGPGTRLTVT.